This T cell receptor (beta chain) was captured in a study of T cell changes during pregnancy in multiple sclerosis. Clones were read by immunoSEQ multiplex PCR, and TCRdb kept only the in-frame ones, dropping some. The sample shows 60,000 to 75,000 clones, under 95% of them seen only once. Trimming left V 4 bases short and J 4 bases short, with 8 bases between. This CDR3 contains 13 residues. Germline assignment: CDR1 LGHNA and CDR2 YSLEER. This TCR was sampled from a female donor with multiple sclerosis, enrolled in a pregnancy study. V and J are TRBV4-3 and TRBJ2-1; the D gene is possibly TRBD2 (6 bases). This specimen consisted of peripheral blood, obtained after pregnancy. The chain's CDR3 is CASSRREYNEQFF. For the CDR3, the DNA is TGCGCCAGCAGCCGGAGGGAGTACAATGAGCAGTTCTTC.